Described below is a single T cell receptor (beta chain) sequence and its context. Its target is not known. The PCR employed 60 Vbeta primers together with 13 Jbeta primers. Produced via immunoSEQ multiplex PCR; TCRdb's table is partial and in-frame only. The sample includes around 94,000 clones, about 72% of them seen just once. These data are taken from a study of cytomegalovirus exposure and HLA in healthy donors. General study findings and limits: TCR beta chains numbering some 150 were designated cytomegalovirus-associated. From TCR beta sequences, most subjects' HLA-A and HLA-B alleles were reportedly predicted accurately. Published work reported that the classifier diagnosed cytomegalovirus status with high specificity and sensitivity. A later analysis linked a missense DCLRE1C variant to TCR beta V- and J-gene trimming.

CDR1 MRHNA and CDR2 SNTAGT come from the germline V gene. This CDR3 spans 16 amino acids. V dropped 6 bases and J dropped 2; count of bases not matched to a gene: 9. The sequence came from a woman aged 55-75 years in good health and CMV-seropositive. V and J are TRBV6-4 and TRBJ2-3, with 9 bases that match TRBD1. The sequenced material came from PBMCs. The CDR3 reads CASRRSGTGLTDTQYF. CDR3 nucleotide sequence: TGTGCCAGCAGAAGATCCGGGACAGGGCTCACAGATACGCAGTATTTT.